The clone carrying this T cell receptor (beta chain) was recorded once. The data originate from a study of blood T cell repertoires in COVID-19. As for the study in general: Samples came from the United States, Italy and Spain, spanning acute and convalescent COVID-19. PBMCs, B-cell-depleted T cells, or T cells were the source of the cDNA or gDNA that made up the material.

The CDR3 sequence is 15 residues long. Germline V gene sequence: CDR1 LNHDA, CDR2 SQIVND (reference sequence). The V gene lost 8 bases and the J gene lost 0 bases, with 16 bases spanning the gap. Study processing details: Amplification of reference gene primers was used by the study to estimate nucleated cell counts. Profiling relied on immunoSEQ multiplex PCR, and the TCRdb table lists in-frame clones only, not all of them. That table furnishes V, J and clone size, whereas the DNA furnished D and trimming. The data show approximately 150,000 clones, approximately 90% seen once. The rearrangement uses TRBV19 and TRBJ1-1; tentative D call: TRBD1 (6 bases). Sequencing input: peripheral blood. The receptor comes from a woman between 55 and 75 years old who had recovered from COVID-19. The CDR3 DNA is TGTGCCAGTCAGCAGGACAGCCGCATGAACACTGAAGCTTTCTTT. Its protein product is CASQQDSRMNTEAFF.